These 30 T cell receptor beta chains came from one sample sequenced in a study of cytomegalovirus exposure and HLA in healthy donors. PCR employed 60 Vbeta and 13 Jbeta primers. Measured with immunoSEQ multiplex PCR; TCRdb has only the in-frame clones, and not every one. The top ten hold approximately 2% of the sample, which has 130,000 to 150,000 clones, around three quarters seen once. The specimen was PBMCs. The receptors originated from a woman between 35 and 50 years old in good health and CMV-seronegative.

Notes on this clone: In the same sample, other DNA sequences code for this CDR3. The chain employs TRBV5-1 and TRBJ2-2; 7 bases are a match to TRBD1. The CDR3 contains 17 residues. V lost 2 bases to trimming and J lost 5 bases; unmatched junction nucleotides: 12. CDR1 SGHRS and CDR2 YFSETQ come from the germline V gene. Here the CDR3 reads CASSFLRTGQRTGELFF. In DNA, the CDR3 is TGCGCCAGCAGCTTTCTAAGGACGGGACAGAGAACCGGGGAGCTGTTTTTT.

This chain joins TRBV18 and TRBJ1-5; no reliable D call. The CDR3 is 16 amino acids. V was shortened by 2 bases and J by 0 bases, with 11 bases between the two germline ends. Germline loops: CDR1 KGHSH, CDR2 LQKENI. The CDR3 loop reads CASSPRLDFSNQPQHF. The CDR3 region has the DNA TGTGCCAGCTCACCAAGGCTTGACTTTAGCAATCAGCCCCAGCATTTT.

This rearrangement joins TRBV5-6 to TRBJ1-6; D possibly corresponds to TRBD1 (6 bases). This CDR3 is 12 amino acids long. V was shortened by 5 bases and J by 7 bases, with 7 bases between the two germline ends. Per the germline V gene, CDR1 is SGHDT and CDR2 is YYEEEE. The CDR3 loop reads CASRRGNSPLHF. CDR3 nucleotides: TGTGCCAGCAGAAGGGGGAATTCACCCCTCCACTTT.

Written as DNA, the CDR3 is TGCGCCAGCTCCCAGGGTAATGCTGCCTACGAGCAGTACTTC. Residues: CASSQGNAAYEQYF. The rearrangement joins TRBV5-1 to TRBJ2-7; D might be TRBD1 (5 bases). The CDR3 spans 14 residues. CDR1 and CDR2 from the germline V gene are SGHRS and YFSETQ. With 7 bases removed from V and 2 bases from J, the gap between germline ends came to 16 bases.

This clone was recorded a few times. The V gene is TRBV19, the J gene TRBJ1-6, with TRBD1 identical over 7 bases. V lost 5 bases to trimming and J lost 9 bases; unmatched junction nucleotides: 10. Germline V gene lookup returns CDR1 LNHDA and CDR2 SQIVND (reference sequence). This CDR3 comprises 15 residues. The CDR3 sequence: CASSPREGAGSPLHF. CDR3 coding DNA: TGTGCCAGTAGTCCCCGGGAGGGGGCAGGTTCACCCCTCCACTTT.

The chain employs TRBV5-4 and TRBJ2-2; no clear D. V lost 3 bases to trimming and J lost 3 bases, with 15 bases between them. The CDR3 is made up of 16 amino acids. Germline V lookup: CDR1 SGHNT, CDR2 YYREEE (reference sequence). The CDR3 is CASSSLHRGYTGELFF. The CDR3 DNA follows: TGTGCCAGCAGCTCCCTCCACCGTGGCTACACCGGGGAGCTGTTTTTT.

The V call is TRBV7-9, the J call TRBJ2-7, with D possibly being TRBD1 (6 bases). CDR1 is SEHNR, CDR2 FQNEAQ, per germline (reference sequence). Trimming removed 2 bases at V and 2 bases at J, with 13 bases between. The CDR3 consists of 15 residues. CDR3 sequence (DNA): TGTGCCAGCAGCTTAATCCCGGACAGAACCTACGAGCAGTACTTC. Translating gives CASSLIPDRTYEQYF.

The chain uses TRBV18 and TRBJ2-3; maybe TRBD1 (7 bases). The CDR3 length is 16 residues. V gave up 2 bases and J gave up 3 bases, with 15 bases separating them. Germline assignment: CDR1 KGHSH and CDR2 LQKENI. The CDR3 protein is CASSPAGGGTTDTQYF. Written as DNA, the CDR3 is TGTGCCAGCTCACCAGCAGGGGGAGGAACTACAGATACGCAGTATTTT.

This chain links TRBV29-1 with TRBJ2-3; D perhaps matches TRBD2 (5 bases). The CDR3 consists of 13 residues. Germline CDR1 and CDR2: SQVTM and ANQGSEA. With 6 bases removed from V and 1 base from J, the gap between germline ends came to 11 bases. CDR3 sequence: CSVEDGGTDTQYF. The CDR3 DNA reads TGCAGCGTCGAGGACGGGGGCACAGATACGCAGTATTTT.

The chain links TRBV5-8 to TRBJ2-2; a weak D match, TRBD1 (5 bases). CDR1 and CDR2 from the germline V gene are SGHTS and YDEGEE. The CDR3 totals 15 residues. The V end was cut by 5 bases, the J end by 4 bases, with 15 bases between. The CDR3 coding sequence is TGTGCCAGCAGATTAACAGGATTGACCACCGGGGAGCTGTTTTTT. This gives the protein CASRLTGLTTGELFF.

The chain employs TRBV4-1 and TRBJ2-7, with D maybe TRBD2 (7 bases). Per germline, CDR1 MGHRA and CDR2 YSYEKL. Trimming cost V 3 bases and J 2 bases, with 17 bases left between them. The CDR3 runs to 16 residues. In DNA form, the CDR3 reads TGCGCCAGCAGCCATCCCGGGCGGGGGCAAACCTACGAGCAGTACTTC. Translated, it gives CASSHPGRGQTYEQYF.

The chain has TRBV28 and TRBJ2-1; tentative D call: TRBD2 (7 bases). Germline CDR1 and CDR2: MDHEN and SYDVKM. The CDR3 has 15 residues. V lost 6 bases, J lost 5 bases, and 17 bases lay in between. The CDR3: CASSEGGGKDNEQFF. The CDR3 DNA is TGTGCCAGCAGCGAGGGGGGGGGTAAAGACAATGAGCAGTTCTTC.

Remarks on this clone: The sample contains more than one DNA sequence encoding this CDR3. The rearrangement uses TRBV18 and TRBJ1-1, with a weak D call TRBD1 (5 bases). Trimming left V 0 bases short and J 1 base short, with 9 bases between. Germline V CDR1 and CDR2: KGHSH, LQKENI. The CDR3 contains 15 residues. CDR3 nucleotides: TGTGCCAGCTCACCACCTGCGGGACGGAACACTGAAGCTTTCTTT. Amino acid sequence: CASSPPAGRNTEAFF. Together with reference TRBV18 and TRBJ1-1, the CDR3 gives the full variable domain: NAGVMQNPRHLVRRRGQEARLRCSPMKGHSHVYWYRQLPEEGLKFMVYLQKENIIDESGMPKERFSAEFPKEGPSILRIQQVVRGDSAAYFCASSPPAGRNTEAFFGQGTRLTVV.

The chain links TRBV6-5 to TRBJ2-6; D gene ambiguous. V lost 9 bases to trimming and J lost 3 bases, with 9 bases between them. The CDR3 sequence is 13 residues long. Germline V lookup: CDR1 MNHEY, CDR2 SVGAGI. DNA of the CDR3: TGTGCCAGTTCTCGGGTTGGGGCCAACGTCCTGACTTTC. It yields the protein CASSRVGANVLTF.

V usage is TRBV2 and J usage is TRBJ1-2; no clear D gene. From germline, CDR1 is SNHLY and CDR2 FYNNEI. V lost 6 bases to trimming and J lost 0 bases, with 11 bases between them. This CDR3 spans 14 amino acids. The CDR3 DNA reads as TGTGCCAGCAGAAGAGACGGAGCTAACTATGGCTACACCTTC. Protein product: CASRRDGANYGYTF.

This rearrangement joins TRBV28 to TRBJ2-5; 12 bases are a match to TRBD2. Per germline, CDR1 MDHEN and CDR2 SYDVKM. The CDR3 extends over 15 amino acids. J gave up 5 bases and V 6 bases, and 7 bases lay outside the gene matches. The DNA for the CDR3 is TGTGCCAGCAGAGTACTAGCGGGGGGATGGGAGACCCAGTACTTC. Translated: CASRVLAGGWETQYF.

V and J are TRBV19 and TRBJ1-1; perhaps TRBD1 as D (6 bases). Trimming removed 7 bases from V and 4 bases from J, with 19 bases in between. Germline values: CDR1 LNHDA, CDR2 SQIVND (reference sequence). CDR3 size: 15 residues. CDR3: CASNSPVDRSTEAFF. CDR3 nucleotides: TGTGCCAGTAATAGTCCTGTCGACAGGAGCACTGAAGCTTTCTTT.

This clone was detected once. CDR3 DNA sequence: TGCAGCGTTGTAGCTAGCGCCTCCACCGGGGAGCTGTTTTTT. It codes for CSVVASASTGELFF. The J gene is TRBJ2-2, the V gene TRBV29-1; TRBD2 is a possible D gene (6 bases). V was clipped by 4 bases and J by 4 bases, with 13 bases between them. CDR3 size: 14 residues. Germline-derived CDR1 and CDR2 are SQVTM and ANQGSEA.

This clone was seen a handful of times. CDR3 protein: CASSAGTSGHATQYF. The CDR3 nucleotides read TGTGCCAGCAGCGCCGGGACTAGCGGGCACGCGACCCAGTACTTC. The chain carries TRBV11-1 and TRBJ2-5; 12 nucleotides agree with TRBD2. Unmatched junction bases numbered 8, after V lost 5 bases and J lost 7 bases. Looked up from germline, CDR1 is SGHAT and CDR2 is FQDESV (reference sequence). There are 15 residues in the CDR3.

The chain has TRBV6-1 and TRBJ2-7; D possibly corresponds to TRBD1 (5 bases). Trimming pared 2 bases from V and 2 bases from J, leaving 10 bases between. Germline V gene sequence: CDR1 MNHNS, CDR2 SASEGT. This CDR3 comprises 14 residues. In DNA, the CDR3 is TGTGCCAGCAGTGAACCAGGGTACACCTACGAGCAGTACTTC. This sequence encodes CASSEPGYTYEQYF.

This clone was recorded once. The CDR3 here is CASSPGQETYEQYF. CDR3 DNA sequence: TGTGCCAGCTCACCGGGACAGGAGACCTACGAGCAGTACTTC. This chain uses TRBV18 with TRBJ2-7; TRBD1 agrees at 8 bases. Germline V gene data show CDR1 as KGHSH and CDR2 as LQKENI. The CDR3 has 14 residues. The V and J ends lost 3 bases and 2 bases, in that order; junction bases with no gene match: 3.

The J gene is TRBJ1-2, the V gene TRBV30; TRBD1 might be the D (6 bases). V lost 3 bases to trimming and J lost 7 bases, with 15 bases between them. Germline CDR1 and CDR2: GTSNPN and SVGIG (reference sequence). This CDR3 contains 13 residues. The CDR3 spells CAWSLRGGGGYTF. The CDR3 DNA reads TGTGCCTGGAGCCTTAGGGGGGGCGGTGGCTACACCTTC. Full variable domain (missing parts from reference TRBV30 and TRBJ1-2): SQTIHQWPATLVQPVGSPLSLECTVEGTSNPNLYWYRQAAGRGLQLLFYSVGIGQISSEVPQNLSASRPQDRQFILSSKKLLLSDSGFYLCAWSLRGGGGYTFGSGTRLTVV.

CDR3 nucleotide sequence: TGTGCCAGCAGTCTTGGACAGGGATGGAACACTGAAGCTTTCTTT. Translated, it gives CASSLGQGWNTEAFF. The rearrangement links TRBV27 to TRBJ1-1; 8 bases align to TRBD1. This CDR3 spans 15 amino acids. CDR1 MNHEY and CDR2 SMNVEV come from the germline V gene (reference sequence). The ends lost 5 bases at V and 1 base at J; junction bases unmatched: 6.

J is TRBJ1-2 and V is TRBV5-5; TRBD1 might be the D (6 bases). The CDR3 has 14 residues. Germline loops: CDR1 SGHKS, CDR2 YYEKEE (reference sequence). Trimming took 6 bases from V and 3 from J, leaving 15 bases between them. CDR3 in amino acids: CASNQTGADYGYTF. The CDR3 DNA is TGTGCCAGCAACCAGACAGGAGCGGACTATGGCTACACCTTC.

The chain links TRBV28 to TRBJ2-5, with TRBD1 as a possible D gene (5 bases). V lost 6 bases and J lost 2, with 19 bases in between. This CDR3 has 16 amino acids. Per germline, CDR1 MDHEN and CDR2 SYDVKM. The CDR3 sequence: CASSSSTTGDQETQYF. For the CDR3, the DNA is TGTGCCAGCAGCTCAAGTACAACAGGCGATCAAGAGACCCAGTACTTC.

CDR3 protein: CASSQDSRYNEQFF. The CDR3 DNA follows: TGCGCCAGCAGCCAAGATTCACGGTACAATGAGCAGTTCTTC. The chain joins TRBV4-1 to TRBJ2-1; D gene ambiguous. This CDR3 has 14 amino acids. Germline V CDR1 and CDR2: MGHRA, YSYEKL. V gave up 0 bases and J gave up 4 bases, with 7 bases separating them.

The chain uses TRBV19 and TRBJ1-4; D gene ambiguous. Germline V CDR1 and CDR2: LNHDA, SQIVND (reference sequence). The CDR3 is 16 residues long. The V gene lost 4 bases and the J gene lost 8 bases, with 20 bases spanning the gap. Written as DNA, the CDR3 is TGTGCCAGTAGTACCGGTGGAGGACCAGGTTTGGAAAAACTGTTTTTT. Translation: CASSTGGGPGLEKLFF.

The chain has TRBV2 and TRBJ2-2; D gene uncertain. CDR3 size: 15 residues. V was cut by 7 bases and J by 0 bases, with 12 bases left in between. Germline values: CDR1 SNHLY, CDR2 FYNNEI. DNA for the CDR3: TGTGCCAGCACCTCCGACACTCCGAACACCGGGGAGCTGTTTTTT. Amino acids: CASTSDTPNTGELFF.

The CDR3 DNA reads as TGTGCCAGCTCACCAGGGGCAGAGAATACGCAGTATTTT. The encoded protein is CASSPGAENTQYF. This chain links TRBV18 with TRBJ2-3; D perhaps matches TRBD1 (5 bases). CDR1 and CDR2 from the germline V gene are KGHSH and LQKENI. CDR3 length: 13 amino acids. V was shortened by 2 bases and J by 7 bases, with 10 bases between the two germline ends.

This clone has more than one count but fewer than ten. The chain links TRBV29-1 to TRBJ2-5; D is possibly TRBD2 (6 bases). Germline V CDR1 and CDR2: SQVTM, ANQGSEA. Trimming removed 4 bases from V and 1 base from J, with 13 bases in between. The CDR3 totals 14 residues. The CDR3, as DNA: TGCAGCGTTGTCACTAGCCGCTCCCAAGAGACCCAGTACTTC. The encoded protein is CSVVTSRSQETQYF.